The source of this T cell receptor beta chain is a study of blood T cell repertoires in COVID-19 (dated by TCRdb to between 2020 and 2021). For the wider study: Collaborator samples came from the United States, Italy and Spain and covered acute and convalescent phases of COVID-19. The prospective study material was composed of cDNA or gDNA derived from T cells, B-cell-depleted T cells, or PBMCs. Deeply sampled blood TCRbeta repertoires from subjects exposed to, actively infected with, or recovered from COVID-19 were included in the dataset. The repertoires were released in a freely available public database meant as a resource for research on the immune response to SARS-CoV-2. Samples came from the ongoing ImmuneRACE study (first 160 participants) plus 1,254 subjects from 6 global collaborators. Sample metadata almost always included a de-identified subject ID, COVID-19 status, age in years and sex. Where HLA class I and class II types were available, the types were taken from metadata supplied by the sample provider, not from assay-based typing.

Broader findings and caveats from the paper: Clinical and demographic metadata were provided uncurated, with the amount varying by source and participant.

The collaborating institutions used their own protocols to collect whole blood in K2EDTA tubes. For TCRbeta analysis, collaborators shipped samples as frozen whole blood, isolated PBMCs, or DNA extracted from either of those sample types. Regarding this clone: The antigen this receptor binds is unknown. The junction differs from germline at one of its ends, possibly a read error.

The CDR3 runs 13 amino acids, cysteine and phenylalanine included. The CDR3 DNA has 39 bases and is translated from base 1. CDR1 and CDR2, looked up from the germline V gene (reference sequence), are SSHAT and FNYEAQ. The immunoSEQ Assay, a bias-controlled multiplex PCR, was used to amplify TCRbeta CDR3 regions from genomic DNA. As for how the authors treated the data: The number of nucleated cells in each sample was estimated by amplification of reference gene primers within the assay. To quantify the absolute abundance of each unique TCRbeta CDR3 rearrangement, sequence reads were collapsed and filtered. For each sample, productive Simpson clonality was calculated as the square root of Simpson's diversity index across productive rearrangements. TCRdb limited this immuneACCESS table to in-frame rearrangements with V and J called. A share of clones is missing; checked studies link under half to unresolved V genes, and the rest is unexplained. That table gives V, J and clone size, and the DNA gave D and trimming. For this sample there are some 44,000 clones; around nine tenths appear just once. The top ten clonotypes cover about 2.4% of the sample.

Sequencing was done on a sample of peripheral blood. This clonotype was obtained from a human donor in a cohort sampled during active COVID-19. In this chain, TRBV7-7 is recombined with TRBJ2-5; tentative D gene TRBD2, with 5 bases matching. The nucleotides read TGTGCTAGCAGCTTCGGAAGGGAGGAGACCCAGTACTTC. This gives the protein CASSFGREETQYF.